A selection of T cell receptor beta chains follows, all from one sample in a study of blood T cell repertoires in COVID-19. Data came from immunoSEQ multiplex PCR; TCRdb stores just in-frame clones and leaves some out. The data hold about 120,000 clones, with approximately 81% observed a single time. The sample comprised peripheral blood. The receptors were gathered from a man in his 60s with acute or convalescent COVID-19. Both conserved end residues are part of each CDR3. A D gene is named only where the DNA matches it firmly. Not every row has a clone size; where given, it reads once, few, many or a size class.

v_call	d_call	j_call	clone_size	cdr3_aa	cdr3_nt
TRBV5-4	.	TRBJ2-5	once	CASSLGAVEETQYF	TGTGCCAGCAGCCTGGGGGCAGTCGAAGAGACCCAGTACTTC
TRBV18	.	TRBJ2-5	few	CASSPARSQETQYF	TGTGCCAGCTCACCAGCTAGGTCCCAAGAGACCCAGTACTTC
TRBV7-2	TRBD1	TRBJ2-7	.	CASSFGPGQGREQYF	TGTGCCAGCAGCTTTGGGCCGGGACAGGGTAGGGAGCAGTACTTC
TRBV6-7	TRBD1	TRBJ2-6	.	CASSDKQGAGSGANVLTF	TGTGCCAGCAGTGACAAACAGGGGGCCGGCTCTGGGGCCAACGTCCTGACTTTC
TRBV27	.	TRBJ1-1	.	CASSFGGRMAEAFF	TGTGCCAGCAGTTTCGGGGGGCGAATGGCTGAAGCTTTCTTT
TRBV27	.	TRBJ2-5	once	CASSLRRSGETQYF	TGTGCCAGCAGTTTACGCAGGTCCGGAGAGACCCAGTACTTC
TRBV30	TRBD1	TRBJ1-2	.	CAWRGQIHSNYGYTF	TGTGCCTGGAGGGGACAGATCCACTCTAACTATGGCTACACCTTC
TRBV5-6	.	TRBJ2-3	.	CASSFIPLPGTDTQYF	TGTGCCAGCAGCTTCATCCCTCTCCCAGGCACAGATACGCAGTATTTT
TRBV5-1	.	TRBJ1-2	.	CASSPNPIRSNYGYTF	TGCGCCAGCAGCCCCAACCCAATCAGAAGTAACTATGGCTACACCTTC
TRBV6-5	.	TRBJ1-1	.	CASSYRTLPSPTEAFF	TGTGCCAGCAGTTACCGAACTCTACCTAGTCCCACTGAAGCTTTCTTT
TRBV7-3	.	TRBJ2-1	.	CASSPSGGPVHEQFF	TGTGCCAGCAGCCCCTCAGGGGGGCCCGTCCATGAGCAGTTCTTC
TRBV5-4	.	TRBJ1-2	.	CASSKGSGQVYGYTF	TGTGCCAGCAGCAAGGGGTCGGGACAAGTCTATGGCTACACCTTC
TRBV11-2	.	TRBJ2-6	.	CASSSGVYGGANVLTF	TGTGCCAGCAGCTCGGGGGTATACGGTGGGGCCAACGTCCTGACTTTC
TRBV7-6	.	TRBJ1-6	.	CASSLRGGNYNSPLHF	TGTGCCAGCAGCCTAAGGGGGGGAAACTATAATTCACCCCTCCACTTT
TRBV2	TRBD1	TRBJ2-6	.	CAIGTGSSGANVLTF	TGTGCCATCGGGACAGGTAGCTCTGGGGCCAACGTCCTGACTTTC
TRBV5-5	.	TRBJ2-7	few	CASSLYEDEQYF	TGTGCCAGCAGCTTGTATGAGGACGAGCAGTACTTC
TRBV18	TRBD1	TRBJ1-1	.	CASSPLEWTGRTEAFF	TGTGCCAGCTCACCACTCGAGTGGACAGGGCGGACTGAAGCTTTCTTT
TRBV7-3	TRBD2	TRBJ2-2	.	CASSPIGLAANTGELFF	TGTGCCAGCAGCCCGATAGGGCTAGCGGCTAACACCGGGGAGCTGTTTTTT
TRBV11-3	TRBD1	TRBJ1-1	.	CASSSGQGAGAEAFF	TGTGCCAGCAGCTCCGGACAGGGGGCAGGGGCTGAAGCTTTCTTT
TRBV11-2	TRBD2	TRBJ2-1	.	CASSPRLAGGPNEQFF	TGTGCCAGCAGCCCCAGACTAGCGGGGGGGCCAAATGAGCAGTTCTTC
TRBV5-1	TRBD1	TRBJ1-2	.	CASSLDRDGYTF	TGCGCCAGCAGCTTAGACAGGGATGGCTACACCTTC
TRBV6-5	TRBD1	TRBJ2-7	.	CASRDRGPSYEQYF	TGTGCCAGCAGGGACAGGGGGCCCTCCTACGAGCAGTACTTC
TRBV6-5	.	TRBJ1-2	.	CASSYEGTNPSDGYTF	TGTGCCAGCAGTTACGAGGGAACCAATCCTTCTGATGGCTACACCTTC
TRBV28	.	TRBJ1-2	.	CATIKGVGYGYTF	TGTGCCACCATTAAAGGGGTAGGGTATGGCTACACCTTC
TRBV29-1	.	TRBJ1-1	.	CSVTEGLSTEAFF	TGCAGCGTTACGGAGGGTCTATCCACTGAAGCTTTCTTT
TRBV12-3/TRBV12-4	TRBD1	TRBJ2-3	few	CASSSRGLKYF	TGTGCCAGCAGTTCCAGGGGGTTAAAGTATTTT
TRBV5-1	.	TRBJ2-7	.	CASSLGGTAPYEQYF	TGCGCCAGCAGCCTAGGCGGGACAGCACCCTACGAGCAGTACTTC
TRBV24-1	TRBD1	TRBJ1-2	.	CATGDRVEGYTF	TGTGCCACCGGGGACAGGGTGGAGGGCTACACCTTC